This entry describes one T cell receptor (beta chain). As processed by the authors: Amplification of reference gene primers provided the estimated nucleated cell counts. Assay used: immunoSEQ multiplex PCR; TCRdb lists only in-frame clones, some missing. The V and J calls and the clone size are those of that table, but D and trimming were determined from the DNA. The sample records nearly 350,000 clones, more than 75% being singletons. The sample belongs to a study of blood T cell repertoires in COVID-19. Overall study context: Sites in the United States, Italy and Spain provided acute and convalescent COVID-19 samples. Sources were T cells, B-cell-depleted T cells, or PBMCs; the material itself was cDNA or gDNA.

The CDR3 is 16 amino acids. Germline lookup yields CDR1 SGHRS and CDR2 YFSETQ. Germline trimming cut 4 bases from V and 8 bases from J; bases unmatched to any gene: 5. Sequencing was performed on peripheral blood. The J gene is TRBJ2-2, the V gene TRBV5-1, with 16 bases identical to TRBD2. The sequence was collected from a woman aged 18-29 years who had recovered from COVID-19. CDR3 nucleotide sequence: TGCGCCAGCAGCCGCGGGACTAGCGGGAGGGAAGGGGAGCTGTTTTTT. This sequence encodes CASSRGTSGREGELFF.